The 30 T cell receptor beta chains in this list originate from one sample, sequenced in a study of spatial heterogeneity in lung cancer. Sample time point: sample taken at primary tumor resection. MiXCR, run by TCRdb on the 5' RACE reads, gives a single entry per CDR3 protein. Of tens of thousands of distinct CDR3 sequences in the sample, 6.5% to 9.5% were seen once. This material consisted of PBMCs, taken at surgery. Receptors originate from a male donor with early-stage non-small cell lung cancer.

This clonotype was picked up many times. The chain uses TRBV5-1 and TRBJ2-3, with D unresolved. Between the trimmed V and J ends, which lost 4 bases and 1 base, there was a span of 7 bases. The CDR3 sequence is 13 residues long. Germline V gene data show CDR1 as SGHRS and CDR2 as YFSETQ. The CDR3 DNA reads TGCGCCAGCAGCCCCTGGGGCACAGATACGCAGTATTTT. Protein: CASSPWGTDTQYF.

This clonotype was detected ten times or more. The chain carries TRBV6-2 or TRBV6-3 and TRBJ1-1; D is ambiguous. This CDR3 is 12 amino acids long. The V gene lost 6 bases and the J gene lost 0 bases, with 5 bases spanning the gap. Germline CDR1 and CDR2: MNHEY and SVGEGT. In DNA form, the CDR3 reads TGTGCCAGCAGACACCTGAACACTGAAGCTTTCTTT. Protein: CASRHLNTEAFF.

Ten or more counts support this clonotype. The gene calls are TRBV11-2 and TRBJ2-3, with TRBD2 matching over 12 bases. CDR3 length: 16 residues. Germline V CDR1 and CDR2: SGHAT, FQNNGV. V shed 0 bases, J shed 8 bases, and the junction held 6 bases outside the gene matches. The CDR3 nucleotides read TGTGCCAGCAGCTTAGATCTAGCGGGGGGGCAACGTACGCAGTATTTT. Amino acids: CASSLDLAGGQRTQYF.

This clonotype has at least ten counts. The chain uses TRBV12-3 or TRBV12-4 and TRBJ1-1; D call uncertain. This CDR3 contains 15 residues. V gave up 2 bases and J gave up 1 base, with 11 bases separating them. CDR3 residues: CASSLRSQKNTEAFF. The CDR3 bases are TGTGCCAGCAGTTTAAGATCCCAGAAGAACACTGAAGCTTTCTTT.

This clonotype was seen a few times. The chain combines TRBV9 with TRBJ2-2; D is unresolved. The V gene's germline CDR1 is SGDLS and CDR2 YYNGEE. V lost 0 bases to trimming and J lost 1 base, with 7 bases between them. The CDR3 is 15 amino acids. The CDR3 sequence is CASSVVAGNTGELFF. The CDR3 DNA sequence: TGTGCCAGCAGCGTAGTTGCAGGGAACACCGGGGAGCTGTTTTTT.

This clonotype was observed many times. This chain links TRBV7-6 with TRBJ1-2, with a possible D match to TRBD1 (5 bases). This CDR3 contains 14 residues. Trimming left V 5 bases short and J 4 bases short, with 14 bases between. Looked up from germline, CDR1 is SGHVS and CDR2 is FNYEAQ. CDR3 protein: CASSESQGGYGYTF. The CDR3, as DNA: TGTGCCAGCAGCGAGTCTCAGGGAGGCTATGGCTACACCTTC.

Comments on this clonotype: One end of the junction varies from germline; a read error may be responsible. The CDR3 spells CASRTDLNTGELFF. CDR3 in DNA: TGTGCTAGCAGGACAGACTTGAACACCGGGGAGCTGTTTTTT. This chain connects TRBV7-7 to TRBJ2-2, with D possibly matching TRBD1 (6 bases). The CDR3 runs 14 residues. The germline V gene encodes CDR1 SSHAT and CDR2 FNYEAQ (reference sequence).

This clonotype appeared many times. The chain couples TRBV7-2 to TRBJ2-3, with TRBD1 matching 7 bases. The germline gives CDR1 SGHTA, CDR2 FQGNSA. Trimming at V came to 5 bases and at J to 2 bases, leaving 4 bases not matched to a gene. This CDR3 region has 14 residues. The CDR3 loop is CASSQDRITDTQYF. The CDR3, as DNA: TGTGCCAGCAGCCAGGACAGGATCACAGATACGCAGTATTTT.

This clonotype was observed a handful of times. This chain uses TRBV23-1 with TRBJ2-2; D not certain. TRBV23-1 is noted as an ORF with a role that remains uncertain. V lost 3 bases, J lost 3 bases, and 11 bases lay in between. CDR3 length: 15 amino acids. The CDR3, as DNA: TGCGCCAGCAGTCACCCCGACACCCACACCGGGGAGCTGTTTTTT. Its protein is CASSHPDTHTGELFF.

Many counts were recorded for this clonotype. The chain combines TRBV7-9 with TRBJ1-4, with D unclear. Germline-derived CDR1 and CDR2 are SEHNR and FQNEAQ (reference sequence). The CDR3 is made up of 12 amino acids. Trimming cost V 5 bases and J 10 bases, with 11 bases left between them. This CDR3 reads CASSPPVGKLFF. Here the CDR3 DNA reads TGTGCCAGCAGCCCCCCCGTAGGAAAACTGTTTTTT.

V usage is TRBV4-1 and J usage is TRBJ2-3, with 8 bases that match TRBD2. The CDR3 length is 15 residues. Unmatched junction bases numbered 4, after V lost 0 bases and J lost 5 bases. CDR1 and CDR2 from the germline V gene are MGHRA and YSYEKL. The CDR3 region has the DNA TGCGCCAGCAGCCAAGAAGGGACTAGGGGAGATACGCAGTATTTT. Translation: CASSQEGTRGDTQYF.

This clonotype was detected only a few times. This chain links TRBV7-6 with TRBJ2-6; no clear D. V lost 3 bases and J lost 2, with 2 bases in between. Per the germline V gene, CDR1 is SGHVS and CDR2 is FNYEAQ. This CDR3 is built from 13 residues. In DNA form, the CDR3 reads TGTGCCAGCAGCTTCCCTGGGGCCAACGTCCTGACTTTC. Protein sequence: CASSFPGANVLTF. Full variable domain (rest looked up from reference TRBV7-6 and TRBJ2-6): GAGVSQSPRYKVTKRGQDVALRCDPISGHVSLYWYRQALGQGPEFLTYFNYEAQQDKSGLPNDRFSAERPEGSISTLTIQRTEQRDSAMYRCASSFPGANVLTFGAGSRLTVL.

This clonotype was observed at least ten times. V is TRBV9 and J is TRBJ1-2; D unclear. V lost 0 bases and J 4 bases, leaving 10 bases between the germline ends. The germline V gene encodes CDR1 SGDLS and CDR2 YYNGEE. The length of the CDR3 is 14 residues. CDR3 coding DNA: TGTGCCAGCAGCGTAGAAAGTTCGGCCTATGGCTACACCTTC. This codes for CASSVESSAYGYTF. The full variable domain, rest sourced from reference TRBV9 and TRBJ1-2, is DSGVTQTPKHLITATGQRVTLRCSPRSGDLSVYWYQQSLDQGLQFLIQYYNGEERAKGNILERFSAQQFPDLHSELNLSSLELGDSALYFCASSVESSAYGYTFGSGTRLTVV.

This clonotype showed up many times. CDR3 bases: TGTGCCAGCAGGACTAGCGGGACCTCAAAGGGGAATGAGCAGTTCTTC. The encoded protein is CASRTSGTSKGNEQFF. The chain couples TRBV11-2 to TRBJ2-1; 11 bases map to TRBD2. The CDR3 has 16 amino acids. The germline V gene encodes CDR1 SGHAT and CDR2 FQNNGV. Unmatched junction bases numbered 11, after V lost 6 bases and J lost 7 bases.

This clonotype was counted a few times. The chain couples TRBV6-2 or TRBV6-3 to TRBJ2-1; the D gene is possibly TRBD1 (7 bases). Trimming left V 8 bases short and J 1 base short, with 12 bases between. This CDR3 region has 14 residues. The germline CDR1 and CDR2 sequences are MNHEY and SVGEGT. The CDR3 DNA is TGTGCCAGCTGGTCAGGGGGGTCCTACAATGAGCAGTTCTTC. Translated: CASWSGGSYNEQFF.

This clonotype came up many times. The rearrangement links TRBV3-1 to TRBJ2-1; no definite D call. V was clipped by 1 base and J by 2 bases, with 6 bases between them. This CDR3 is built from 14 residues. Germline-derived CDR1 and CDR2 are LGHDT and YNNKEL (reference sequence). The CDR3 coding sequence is TGTGCCAGCAGCCAAGGGAGCACCTACAATGAGCAGTTCTTC. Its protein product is CASSQGSTYNEQFF.

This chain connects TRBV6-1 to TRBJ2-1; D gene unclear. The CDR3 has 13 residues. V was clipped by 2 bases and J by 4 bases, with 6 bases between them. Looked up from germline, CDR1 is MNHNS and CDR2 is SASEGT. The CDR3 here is CASSETGYNEQFF. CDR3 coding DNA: TGTGCCAGCAGTGAAACTGGGTACAATGAGCAGTTCTTC.

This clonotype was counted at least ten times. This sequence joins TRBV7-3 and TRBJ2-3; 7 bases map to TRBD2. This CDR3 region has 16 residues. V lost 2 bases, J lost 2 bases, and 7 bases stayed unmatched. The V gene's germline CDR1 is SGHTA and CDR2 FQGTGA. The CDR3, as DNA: TGTGCCAGCAGCTTATACGGCGGGGGATACACAGATACGCAGTATTTT. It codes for CASSLYGGGYTDTQYF.

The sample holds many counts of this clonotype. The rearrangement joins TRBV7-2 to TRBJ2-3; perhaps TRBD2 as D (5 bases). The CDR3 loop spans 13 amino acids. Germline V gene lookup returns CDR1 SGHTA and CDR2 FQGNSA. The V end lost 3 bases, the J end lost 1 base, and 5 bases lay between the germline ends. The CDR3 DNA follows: TGTGCCAGCAGCTTGGAGGGCACAGATACGCAGTATTTT. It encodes CASSLEGTDTQYF. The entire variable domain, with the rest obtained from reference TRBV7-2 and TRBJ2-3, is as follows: GAGVSQSPSNKVTEKGKDVELRCDPISGHTALYWYRQSLGQGLEFLIYFQGNSAPDKSGLPSDRFSAERTGGSVSTLTIQRTQQEDSAVYLCASSLEGTDTQYFGPGTRLTVL.

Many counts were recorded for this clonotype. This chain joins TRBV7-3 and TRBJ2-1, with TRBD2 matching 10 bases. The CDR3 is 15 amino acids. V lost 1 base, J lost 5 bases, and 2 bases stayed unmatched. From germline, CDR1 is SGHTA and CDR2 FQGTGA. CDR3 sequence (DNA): TGTGCCAGCAGCTTAATAGCGGGGGGCGACAATGAGCAGTTCTTC. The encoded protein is CASSLIAGGDNEQFF.

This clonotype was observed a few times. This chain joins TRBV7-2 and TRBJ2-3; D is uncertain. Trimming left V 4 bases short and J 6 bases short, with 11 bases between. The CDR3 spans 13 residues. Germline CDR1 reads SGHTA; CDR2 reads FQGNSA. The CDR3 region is CASSSPLKDTQYF. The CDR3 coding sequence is TGTGCCAGCAGCTCCCCCCTTAAGGATACGCAGTATTTT.

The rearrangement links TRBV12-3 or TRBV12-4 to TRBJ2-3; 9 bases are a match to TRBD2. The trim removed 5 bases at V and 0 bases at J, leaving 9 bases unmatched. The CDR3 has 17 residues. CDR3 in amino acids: CASSKSGGPYSTDTQYF. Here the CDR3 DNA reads TGTGCCAGCAGTAAAAGCGGGGGGCCCTATAGCACAGATACGCAGTATTTT.

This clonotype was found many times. The CDR3 loop is CASSFGTSGYNEQFF. CDR3 in DNA: TGTGCCAGCAGTTTTGGGACTAGCGGTTACAATGAGCAGTTCTTC. The chain is built from TRBV12-3 or TRBV12-4 and TRBJ2-1; 11 bases are shared with TRBD2. CDR3 length: 15 residues. The junction had 2 bases not matched to a gene; V was cut back by 3 bases and J by 4 bases.

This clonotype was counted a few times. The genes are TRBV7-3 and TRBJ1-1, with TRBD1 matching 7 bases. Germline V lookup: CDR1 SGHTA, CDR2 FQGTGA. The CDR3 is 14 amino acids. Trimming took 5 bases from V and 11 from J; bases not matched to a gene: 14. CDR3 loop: CASSVSGTASSAFF. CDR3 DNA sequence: TGTGCCAGCAGCGTATCCGGGACAGCATCTTCGGCTTTCTTT.

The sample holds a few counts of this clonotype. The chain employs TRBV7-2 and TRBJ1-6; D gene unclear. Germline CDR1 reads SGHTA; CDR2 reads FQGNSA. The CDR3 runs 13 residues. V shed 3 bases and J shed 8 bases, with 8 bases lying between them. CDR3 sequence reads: CASSLVADSPLHF. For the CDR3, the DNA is TGTGCCAGCAGCTTGGTCGCCGATTCACCCCTCCACTTT.

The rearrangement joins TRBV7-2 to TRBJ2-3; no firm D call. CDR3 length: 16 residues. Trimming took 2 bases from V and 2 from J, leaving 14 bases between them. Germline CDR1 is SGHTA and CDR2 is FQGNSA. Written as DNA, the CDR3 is TGTGCCAGCAGCTTAAGTTTGATACTCGCCACAGATACGCAGTATTTT. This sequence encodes CASSLSLILATDTQYF.

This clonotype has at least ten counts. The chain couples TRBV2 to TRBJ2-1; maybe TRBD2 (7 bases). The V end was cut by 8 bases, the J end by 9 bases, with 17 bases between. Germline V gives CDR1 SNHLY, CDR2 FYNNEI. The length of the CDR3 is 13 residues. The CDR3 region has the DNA TGTGCCAGCGGGGGGGCCTTTTTCGTTGAGCAGTTCTTC. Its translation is CASGGAFFVEQFF.

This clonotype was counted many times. The CDR3 region has the DNA TGCAGTGCTATTTGGCAGGGGGCGCTCGAGCAGTACTTC. Translating it yields CSAIWQGALEQYF. V is TRBV20-1 and J is TRBJ2-7; 8 nucleotides agree with TRBD1. CDR3 size: 13 residues. Losses at the gene ends were 4 bases for V and 6 bases for J; bases not matched to a gene: 8. Germline lookup yields CDR1 DFQATT and CDR2 SNEGSKA (reference sequence).

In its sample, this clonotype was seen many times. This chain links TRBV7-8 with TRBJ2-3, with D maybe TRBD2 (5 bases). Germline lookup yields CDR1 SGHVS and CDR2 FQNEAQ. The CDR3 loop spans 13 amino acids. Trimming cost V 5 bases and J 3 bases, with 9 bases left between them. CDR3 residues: CASSRPGTDTQYF. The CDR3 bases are TGTGCCAGCAGCCGGCCGGGAACAGATACGCAGTATTTT.

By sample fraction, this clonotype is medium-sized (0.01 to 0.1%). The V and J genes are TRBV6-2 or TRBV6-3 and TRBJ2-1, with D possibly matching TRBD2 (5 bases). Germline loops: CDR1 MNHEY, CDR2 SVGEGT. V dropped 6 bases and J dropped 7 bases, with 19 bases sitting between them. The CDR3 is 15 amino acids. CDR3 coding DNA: TGTGCCAGCAGCCCTTTTAGCGATTTATGGAATGAGCAGTTCTTC. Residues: CASSPFSDLWNEQFF.